This T cell receptor (beta chain) stems from a study of CD8 T cells in ankylosing spondylitis. General observations from the study: Disease-associated clones were reportedly significantly overrepresented in matched ankylosing spondylitis synovial fluid. Both synovial fluid and blood in reactive arthritis had previously been reported to carry some motif variants. Characteristic of ankylosing spondylitis blood, it appeared, was a TCR beta motif comprising 7 to 9 highly homologous variants. With a CD8+ phenotype, disease-linked clones were relatively rare in peripheral blood.

The CDR3 loop spans 14 amino acids. Germline V CDR1 and CDR2: SGHVS, FNYEAQ. V dropped 6 bases and J dropped 0 bases, with 12 bases sitting between them. TCR beta libraries were made by quantitative 5'-RACE with molecular barcodes. TCRdb independently ran MiXCR on the 5' RACE reads; one entry per CDR3 protein. Of about 840,000 distinct CDR3 sequences in the sample, about 10% are singletons; the top ten hold around 0.51%. This clonotype occurred a few times. Its antigen is not known. This sequence joins TRBV7-6 and TRBJ2-7, with D maybe TRBD1 (5 bases). Material: blood, either unsorted or a sorted T cell fraction (not recorded which). The TCR originated in a male donor with ankylosing spondylitis. This chain's CDR3 is CASSHGHSSYEQYF. The CDR3 DNA is TGTGCCAGCAGTCACGGACACTCCTCCTACGAGCAGTACTTC.